This TCR beta chain appears in the sequencing data of a study of T cell responses to AZD1222 COVID-19 vaccine. About the research overall: Second-dose intervals near 4 or 12 weeks were combined.

The CDR3 has 14 amino acids. Trimming removed 5 bases from V and 3 bases from J; junction bases left unmatched: 2. CDR1 is KGHSH and CDR2 is LQKENI in the germline V gene. Generated by immunoSEQ multiplex PCR, the TCRdb table keeps only in-frame clones and is missing some. The profile shows about 85,000 clones, roughly 90% of them singletons. V gene TRBV18 combines with J gene TRBJ1-2; 11 bases agree with TRBD1. This sequence was found in an adult in good health. The sample in question was peripheral blood, obtained on day 0 of AZD1222 vaccination. The chain's CDR3 is CASSRGQGDYGYTF. CDR3 nucleotides: TGTGCCAGCTCAAGGGGACAGGGGGACTATGGCTACACCTTC.